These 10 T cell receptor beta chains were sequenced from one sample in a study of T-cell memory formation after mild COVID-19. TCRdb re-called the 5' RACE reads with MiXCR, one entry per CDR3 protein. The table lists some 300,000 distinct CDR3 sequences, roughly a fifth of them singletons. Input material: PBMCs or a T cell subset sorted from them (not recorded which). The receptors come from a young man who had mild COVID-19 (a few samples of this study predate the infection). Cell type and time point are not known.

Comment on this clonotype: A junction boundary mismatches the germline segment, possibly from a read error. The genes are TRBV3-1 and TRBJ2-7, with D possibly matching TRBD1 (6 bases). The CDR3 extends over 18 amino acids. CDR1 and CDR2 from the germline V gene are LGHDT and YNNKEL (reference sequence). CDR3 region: CATSQEPIRGSNSYEQYF. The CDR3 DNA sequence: TGTGCCACCAGCCAAGAACCAATCAGGGGCAGCAACTCCTACGAGCAGTACTTC.

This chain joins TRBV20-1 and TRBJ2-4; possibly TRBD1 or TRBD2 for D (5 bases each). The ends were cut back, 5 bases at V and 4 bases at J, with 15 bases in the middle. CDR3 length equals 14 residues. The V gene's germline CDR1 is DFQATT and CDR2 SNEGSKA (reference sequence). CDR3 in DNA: TGCAGTGCTGGGACGGGGACCGCGAAAAACATTCAGTACTTC. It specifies CSAGTGTAKNIQYF.

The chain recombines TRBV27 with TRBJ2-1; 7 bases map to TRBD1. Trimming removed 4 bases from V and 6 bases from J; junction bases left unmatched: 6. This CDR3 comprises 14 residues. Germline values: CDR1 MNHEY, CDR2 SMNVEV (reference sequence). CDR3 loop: CASSWGQLTNEQFF. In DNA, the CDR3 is TGTGCCAGCAGTTGGGGACAGTTAACCAATGAGCAGTTCTTC.

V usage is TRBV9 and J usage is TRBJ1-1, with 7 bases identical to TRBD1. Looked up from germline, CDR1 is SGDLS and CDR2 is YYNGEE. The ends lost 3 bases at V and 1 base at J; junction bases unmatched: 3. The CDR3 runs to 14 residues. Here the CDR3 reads CASSGGQTNTEAFF. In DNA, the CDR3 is TGTGCCAGCAGCGGGGGACAGACGAACACTGAAGCTTTCTTT.

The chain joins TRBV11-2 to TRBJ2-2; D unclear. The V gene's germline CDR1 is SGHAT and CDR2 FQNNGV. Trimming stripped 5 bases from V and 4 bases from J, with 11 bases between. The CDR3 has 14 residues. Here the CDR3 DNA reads TGTGCCAGCAGCGCCAGGAAGATCACCGGGGAGCTGTTTTTT. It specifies CASSARKITGELFF.

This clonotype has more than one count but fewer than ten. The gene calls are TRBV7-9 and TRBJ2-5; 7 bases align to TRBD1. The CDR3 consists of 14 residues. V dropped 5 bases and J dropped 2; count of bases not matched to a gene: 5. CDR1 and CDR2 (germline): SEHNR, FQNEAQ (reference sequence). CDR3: CASSMDRSQETQYF. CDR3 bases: TGTGCCAGCAGCATGGACAGGAGTCAAGAGACCCAGTACTTC.

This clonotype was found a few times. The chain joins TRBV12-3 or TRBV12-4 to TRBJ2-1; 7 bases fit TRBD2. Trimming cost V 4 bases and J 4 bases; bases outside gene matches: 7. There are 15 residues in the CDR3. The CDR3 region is CASSSAGVGYNEQFF. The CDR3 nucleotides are TGTGCCAGCAGTTCCGCGGGGGTAGGGTACAATGAGCAGTTCTTC.

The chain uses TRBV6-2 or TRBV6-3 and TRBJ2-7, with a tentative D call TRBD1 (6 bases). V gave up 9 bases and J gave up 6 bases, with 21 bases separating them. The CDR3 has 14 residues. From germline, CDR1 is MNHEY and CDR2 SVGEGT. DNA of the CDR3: TGTGCCAGAACCACCAGGCAGGGGCGAGCCGAGCAGTACGTC. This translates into CARTTRQGRAEQYV.

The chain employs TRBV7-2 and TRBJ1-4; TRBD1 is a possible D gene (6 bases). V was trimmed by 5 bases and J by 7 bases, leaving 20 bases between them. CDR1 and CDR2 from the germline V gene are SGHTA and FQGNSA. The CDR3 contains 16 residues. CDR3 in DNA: TGTGCCAGCAGCCCCGTCGCCGGGCAGGGGTTTGAAAAACTGTTTTTT. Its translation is CASSPVAGQGFEKLFF. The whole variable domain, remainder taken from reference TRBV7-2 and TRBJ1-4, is GAGVSQSPSNKVTEKGKDVELRCDPISGHTALYWYRQSLGQGLEFLIYFQGNSAPDKSGLPSDRFSAERTGGSVSTLTIQRTQQEDSAVYLCASSPVAGQGFEKLFFGSGTQLSVL.

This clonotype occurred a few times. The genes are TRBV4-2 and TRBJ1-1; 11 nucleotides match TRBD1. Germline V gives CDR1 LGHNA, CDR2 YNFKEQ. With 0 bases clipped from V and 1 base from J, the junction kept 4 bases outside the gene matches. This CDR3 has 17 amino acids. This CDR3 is CASSQEDRGHGNTEAFF. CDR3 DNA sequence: TGTGCCAGCAGCCAAGAGGACAGGGGGCACGGGAACACTGAAGCTTTCTTT.